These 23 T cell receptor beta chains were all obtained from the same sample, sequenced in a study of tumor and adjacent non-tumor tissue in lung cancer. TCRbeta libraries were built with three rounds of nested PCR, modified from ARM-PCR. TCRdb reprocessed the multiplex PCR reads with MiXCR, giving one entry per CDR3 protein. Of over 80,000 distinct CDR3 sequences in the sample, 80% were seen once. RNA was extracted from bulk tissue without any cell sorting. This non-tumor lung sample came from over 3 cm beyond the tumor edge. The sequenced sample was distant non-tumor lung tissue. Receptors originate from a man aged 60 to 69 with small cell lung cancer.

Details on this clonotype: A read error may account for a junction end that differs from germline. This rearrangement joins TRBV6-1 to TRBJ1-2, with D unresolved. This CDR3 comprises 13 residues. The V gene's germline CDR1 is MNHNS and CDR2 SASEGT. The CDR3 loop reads CASRDRSTLGYTF. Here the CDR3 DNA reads TGTGCCAGCAGGGACCGGTCCACCTTGGGCTACACGTTC.

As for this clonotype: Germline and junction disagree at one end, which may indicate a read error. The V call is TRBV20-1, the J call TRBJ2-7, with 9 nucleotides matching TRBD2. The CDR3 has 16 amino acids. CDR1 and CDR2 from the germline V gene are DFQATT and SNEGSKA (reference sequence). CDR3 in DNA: TGCAGTGCTCCGAAACCGAGACTAGCGGACCATTCCGAGCAGTACTTT. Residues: CSAPKPRLADHSEQYF.

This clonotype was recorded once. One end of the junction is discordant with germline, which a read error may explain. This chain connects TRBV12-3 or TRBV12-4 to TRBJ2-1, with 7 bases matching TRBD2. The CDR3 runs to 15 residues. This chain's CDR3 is CTSSLQASGSHDQFF. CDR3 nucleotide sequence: TGTACCAGCAGTTTACAGGCTAGCGGTTCGCATGACCAGTTCTTC.

Here the CDR3 reads CASSSGGLASNEQFF. The CDR3, as DNA: TGCGCCAGCAGTTCTGGGGGACTAGCATCTAATGAGCAGTTCTTC. The V call is TRBV10-1, the J call TRBJ2-1; 9 positions match TRBD2. The V gene's germline CDR1 is WNHNN and CDR2 SYGVQD (reference sequence). The CDR3 runs 15 residues. Trimming cost V 5 bases and J 7 bases; bases outside gene matches: 9.

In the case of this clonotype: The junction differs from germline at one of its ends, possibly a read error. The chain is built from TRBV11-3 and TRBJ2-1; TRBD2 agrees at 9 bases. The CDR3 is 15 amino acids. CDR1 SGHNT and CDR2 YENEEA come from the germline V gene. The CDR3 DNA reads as TGTGCCAACAGCCCTAGCGGGGTAACCTACAATGAGGAGTTCTTC. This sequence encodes CANSPSGVTYNEEFF.

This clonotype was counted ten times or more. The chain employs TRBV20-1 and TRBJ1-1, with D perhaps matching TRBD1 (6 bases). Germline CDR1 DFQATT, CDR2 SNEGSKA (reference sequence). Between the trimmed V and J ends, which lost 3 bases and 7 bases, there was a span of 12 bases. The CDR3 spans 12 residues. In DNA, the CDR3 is TGCAGTGCTAGTCAGGGGCCGGGTGAAGCTTTCTTT. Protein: CSASQGPGEAFF.

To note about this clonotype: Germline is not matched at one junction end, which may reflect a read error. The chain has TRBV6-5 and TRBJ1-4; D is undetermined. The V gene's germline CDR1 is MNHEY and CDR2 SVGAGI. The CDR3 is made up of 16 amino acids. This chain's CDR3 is CVSTTKNSATNEKLFF. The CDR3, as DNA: TGTGTCAGCACCACCAAGAATTCAGCAACTAATGAGAAATTGTTTTTT.

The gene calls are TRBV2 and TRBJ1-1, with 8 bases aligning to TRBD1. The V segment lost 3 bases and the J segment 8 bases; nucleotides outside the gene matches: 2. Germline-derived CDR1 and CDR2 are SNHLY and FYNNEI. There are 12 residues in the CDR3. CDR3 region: CASSDWDREAFF. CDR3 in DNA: TGTGCCAGCAGTGACTGGGACAGGGAAGCTTTCTTT.

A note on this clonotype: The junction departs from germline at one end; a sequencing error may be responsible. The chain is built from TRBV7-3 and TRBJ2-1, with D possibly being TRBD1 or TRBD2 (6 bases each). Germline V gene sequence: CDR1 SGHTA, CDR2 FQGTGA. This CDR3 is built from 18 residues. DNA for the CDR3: TGTGCCAGCAGCTTATATCCCCCGGGGGCGGCAACGTACAATAAGCAGTTCTTC. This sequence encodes CASSLYPPGAATYNKQFF.

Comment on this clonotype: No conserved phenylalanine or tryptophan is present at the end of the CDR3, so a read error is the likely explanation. CDR3 sequence reads: CSTRWISGYNEQFS. The CDR3 DNA sequence: TGCAGTACTAGATGGATCAGCGGTTACAATGAGCAGTTCTCC. The genes are TRBV20-1 and TRBJ2-1; D is perhaps TRBD2 (5 bases). The germline gives CDR1 DFQATT, CDR2 SNEGSKA (reference sequence). The CDR3 consists of 14 residues.

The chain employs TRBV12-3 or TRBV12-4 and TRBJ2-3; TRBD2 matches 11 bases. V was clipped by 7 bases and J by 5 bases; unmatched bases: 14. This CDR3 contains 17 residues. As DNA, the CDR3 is TGTGCCAGCACTCTAGAGCCTAGCGGGAGGCCGGGAGATACGCAGTATTTT. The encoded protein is CASTLEPSGRPGDTQYF.

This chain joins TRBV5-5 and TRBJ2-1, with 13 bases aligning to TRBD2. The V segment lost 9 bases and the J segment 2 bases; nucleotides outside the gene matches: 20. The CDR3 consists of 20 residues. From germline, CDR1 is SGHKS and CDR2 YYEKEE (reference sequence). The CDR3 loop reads CANNSWTSGSPRGAYNEQFF. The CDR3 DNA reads TGTGCCAACAACTCCTGGACTAGCGGGAGTCCGAGGGGCGCCTACAATGAGCAGTTCTTC.

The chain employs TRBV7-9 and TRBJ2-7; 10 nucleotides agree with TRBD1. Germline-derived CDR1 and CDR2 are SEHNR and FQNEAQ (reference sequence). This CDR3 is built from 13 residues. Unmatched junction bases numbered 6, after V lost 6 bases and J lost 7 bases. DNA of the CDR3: TGTGCCAGCAGTCGGACAGGGGGGTATGAGCAGTACTTC. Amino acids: CASSRTGGYEQYF.

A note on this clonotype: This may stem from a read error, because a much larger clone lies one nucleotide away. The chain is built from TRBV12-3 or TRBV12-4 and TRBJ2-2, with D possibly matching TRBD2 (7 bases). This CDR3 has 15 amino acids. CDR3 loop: CASNRGRENTGELSF. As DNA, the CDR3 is TGTGCCAGCAATAGGGGGAGGGAGAACACCGGGGAGCTGTCTTTT.

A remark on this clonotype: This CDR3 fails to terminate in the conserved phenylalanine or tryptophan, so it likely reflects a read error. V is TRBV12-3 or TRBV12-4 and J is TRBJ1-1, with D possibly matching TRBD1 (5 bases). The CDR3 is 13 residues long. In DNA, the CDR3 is TGTGTCGGGGCAGAGGACTTGAACACTGAAGCTTTCTAT. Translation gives CVGAEDLNTEAFY.

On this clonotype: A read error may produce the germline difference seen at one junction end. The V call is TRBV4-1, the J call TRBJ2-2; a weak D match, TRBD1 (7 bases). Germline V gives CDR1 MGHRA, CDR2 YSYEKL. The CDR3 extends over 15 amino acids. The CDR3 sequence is CSSSSRGAYTRELFF. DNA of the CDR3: TGCTCCAGCAGCAGCAGGGGGGCCTATACCCGGGAGTTGTTTTTT.

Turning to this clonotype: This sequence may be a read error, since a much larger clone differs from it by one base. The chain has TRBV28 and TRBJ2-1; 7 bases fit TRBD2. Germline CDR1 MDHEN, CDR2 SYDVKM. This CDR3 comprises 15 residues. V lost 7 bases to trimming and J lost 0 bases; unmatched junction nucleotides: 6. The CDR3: CASNSGTNSYNEQFF. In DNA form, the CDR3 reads TGTGCCAGCAATTCCGGGACTAACTCCTACAATGAGCAGTTCTTC.

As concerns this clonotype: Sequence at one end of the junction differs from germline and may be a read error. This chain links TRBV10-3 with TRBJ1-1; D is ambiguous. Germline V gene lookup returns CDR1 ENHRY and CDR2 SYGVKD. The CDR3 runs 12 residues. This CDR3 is CVISPEGAEAFF. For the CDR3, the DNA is TGTGTCATCAGCCCAGAGGGCGCTGAAGCTTTCTTT.

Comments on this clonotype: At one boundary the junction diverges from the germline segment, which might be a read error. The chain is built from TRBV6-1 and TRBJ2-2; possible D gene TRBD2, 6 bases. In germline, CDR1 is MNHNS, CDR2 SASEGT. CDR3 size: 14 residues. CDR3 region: CASREGLMLGELFF. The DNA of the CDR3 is TGTGCCAGCAGGGAGGGACTCATGCTGGGGGAGCTTTTTTTT.

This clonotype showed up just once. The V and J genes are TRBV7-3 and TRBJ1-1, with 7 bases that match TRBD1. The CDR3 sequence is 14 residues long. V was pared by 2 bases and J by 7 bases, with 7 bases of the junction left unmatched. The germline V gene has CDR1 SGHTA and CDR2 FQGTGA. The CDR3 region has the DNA TGTGCCAGCAGCTTATTGGGCAGGGACAGTGAAGCTTTCTTT. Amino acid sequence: CASSLLGRDSEAFF.

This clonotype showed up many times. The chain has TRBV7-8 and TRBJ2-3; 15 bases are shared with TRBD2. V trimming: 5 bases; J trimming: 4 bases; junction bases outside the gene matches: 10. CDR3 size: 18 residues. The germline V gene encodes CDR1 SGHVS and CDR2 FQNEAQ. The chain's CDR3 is CASSLRTSGRAGADTQYF. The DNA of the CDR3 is TGTGCCAGCAGCCTACGGACTAGCGGGAGGGCCGGGGCAGATACGCAGTATTTT. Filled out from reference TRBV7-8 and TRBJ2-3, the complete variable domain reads GAGVSQSPRYKVAKRGQDVALRCDPISGHVSLFWYQQALGQGPEFLTYFQNEAQLDKSGLPSDRFFAERPEGSVSTLKIQRTQQEDSAVYLCASSLRTSGRAGADTQYFGPGTRLTVL.

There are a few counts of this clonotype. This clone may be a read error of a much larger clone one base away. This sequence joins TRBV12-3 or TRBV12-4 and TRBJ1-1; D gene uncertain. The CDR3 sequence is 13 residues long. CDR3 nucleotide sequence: TGTACCAGCAGCCTCTGGCAGAACACTGAAGCTTTCTTT. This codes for CTSSLWQNTEAFF.

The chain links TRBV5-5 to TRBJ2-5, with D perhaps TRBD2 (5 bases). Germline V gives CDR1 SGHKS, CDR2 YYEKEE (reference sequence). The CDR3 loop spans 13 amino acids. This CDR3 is CPSITGIRETQYF. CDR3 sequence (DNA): TGTCCTAGCATCACGGGCATTCGGGAGACCCAGTACTTC.